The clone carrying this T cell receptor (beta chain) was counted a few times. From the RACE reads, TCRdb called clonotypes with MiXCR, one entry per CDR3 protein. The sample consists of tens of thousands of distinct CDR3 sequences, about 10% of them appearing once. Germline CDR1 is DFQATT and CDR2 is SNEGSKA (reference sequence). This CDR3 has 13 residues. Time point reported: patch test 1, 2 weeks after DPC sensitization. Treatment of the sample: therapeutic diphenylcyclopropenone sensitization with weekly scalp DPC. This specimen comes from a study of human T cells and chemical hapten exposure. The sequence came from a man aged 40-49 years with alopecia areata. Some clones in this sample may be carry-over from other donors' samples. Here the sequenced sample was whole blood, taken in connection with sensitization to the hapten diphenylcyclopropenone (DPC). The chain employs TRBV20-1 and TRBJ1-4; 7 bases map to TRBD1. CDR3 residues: CRAARQGGEKLFF. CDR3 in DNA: TGCAGAGCCGCGAGACAGGGAGGTGAAAAACTGTTTTTT.